This T cell receptor beta chain was observed in a study of T cells in Graves' hyperthyroidism and ophthalmopathy. Study summary: The blood sample was taken at first diagnosis, before treatment began. Overall study findings and caveats: Before onset, by a median of approximately 6.2 months, the model predicted ophthalmopathy.

This clonotype was picked up a small number of times. Its antigen is unknown. Researchers took RNA transcripts and amplified the TCR beta CDR3 regions from them. An initial round of RT-PCR targeting the TCR CDR3 relied on the HTBI primer set. Via MiXCR, TCRdb re-called the multiplex PCR reads, giving one row per CDR3 protein. The table shows roughly 500,000 distinct CDR3 sequences, with about 15% occurring only once. The CDR3 consists of 13 residues. Germline V gene sequence: CDR1 DFQATT, CDR2 SNEGSKA (reference sequence). V was shortened by 1 base and J by 7 bases, with 13 bases between the two germline ends. The study excluded patients with uncontrolled infection, other autoimmune disease, pregnancy or lactation. Isolation of PBMCs was performed on around 9.7 ml fresh peripheral blood.

The sequence was obtained from a woman aged 25 to 39 with Graves' hyperthyroidism that later progressed to Graves' ophthalmopathy. The specimen was blood. The J gene is TRBJ1-2, the V gene TRBV20-1; D is undetermined. CDR3 residues: CSARVDPPGGYTF. CDR3 nucleotides: TGCAGTGCTAGAGTGGACCCACCGGGTGGCTACACCTTC.